Below are 28 T cell receptor beta chains sequenced from a single sample in a study of blood T cell repertoires in COVID-19. Here immunoSEQ multiplex PCR was the method, and the copy in TCRdb shows in-frame clones only, minus some. The sample lists 94,000 or so clones; around nine tenths were seen once. Sequencing was performed on peripheral blood. These receptors were taken from a woman in her seventies with acute or convalescent COVID-19.

This clone was seen only once. This rearrangement joins TRBV19 to TRBJ1-1; 11 bases align to TRBD1. The CDR3 is 16 residues long. After removal of 7 bases from V and 3 bases from J, the junction contained 10 bases not matched to a gene. Looked up from germline, CDR1 is LNHDA and CDR2 is SQIVND (reference sequence). This chain's CDR3 is CASKPGQGVMYTEAFF. The CDR3 DNA is TGTGCCAGTAAGCCGGGACAGGGGGTAATGTACACTGAAGCTTTCTTT.

The chain carries TRBV11-2 and TRBJ2-1; tentative D call: TRBD2 (6 bases). Trimming took 1 base from V and 7 from J, leaving 8 bases between them. Germline V gene sequence: CDR1 SGHAT, CDR2 FQNNGV. The CDR3 runs to 13 residues. CDR3 sequence reads: CASSLAGGNEQFF. CDR3 DNA sequence: TGTGCCAGCAGCTTAGCTGGGGGGAATGAGCAGTTCTTC.

The CDR3 DNA reads as TGTGCCAGCATCTCTATAGCGGGGAGCACAGATACGCAGTATTTT. As protein: CASISIAGSTDTQYF. The chain couples TRBV28 to TRBJ2-3, with 8 nucleotides matching TRBD2. This CDR3 has 15 amino acids. CDR1 and CDR2 (germline): MDHEN, SYDVKM. The J segment lost 0 bases and the V segment lost 7 bases, leaving 6 bases of the junction unmatched. Full variable domain (outside the CDR3, taken from reference TRBV28 and TRBJ2-3): DVKVTQSSRYLVKRTGEKVFLECVQDMDHENMFWYRQDPGLGLRLIYFSYDVKMKEKGDIPEGYSVSREKKERFSLILESASTNQTSMYLCASISIAGSTDTQYFGPGTRLTVL.

This clone was detected once. The chain couples TRBV6-5 to TRBJ1-1; 8 bases match TRBD1. The CDR3 is 13 amino acids. V was pared by 11 bases and J by 2 bases, with 7 bases of the junction left unmatched. Germline V lookup: CDR1 MNHEY, CDR2 SVGAGI. As DNA, the CDR3 is TGTGCCCTCCGGACAGGGCAAAACACTGAAGCTTTCTTT. It encodes CALRTGQNTEAFF.

The chain combines TRBV10-1 with TRBJ1-1; the match to TRBD1 covers 7 bases. CDR1 WNHNN and CDR2 SYGVQD come from the germline V gene (reference sequence). This CDR3 spans 14 amino acids. Germline trimming cut 5 bases from V and 5 bases from J; bases unmatched to any gene: 8. CDR3 region: CASSKDRVSTEAFF. CDR3 nucleotides: TGCGCCAGCAGTAAAGACAGGGTATCGACTGAAGCTTTCTTT.

This clone was counted a few times. V and J are TRBV5-1 and TRBJ1-5; TRBD1 is a possible D gene (5 bases). The length of the CDR3 is 16 residues. Germline V gene sequence: CDR1 SGHRS, CDR2 YFSETQ. V was shortened by 0 bases and J by 3 bases, with 13 bases between the two germline ends. CDR3 region: CASSLEPGKSNQPQHF. The CDR3 DNA reads TGCGCCAGCAGCTTGGAACCAGGGAAGTCCAATCAGCCCCAGCATTTT.

This chain uses TRBV6-5 with TRBJ2-7, with a tentative D call TRBD1 (6 bases). The CDR3 loop spans 14 amino acids. With 2 bases removed from V and 2 bases from J, the gap between germline ends came to 10 bases. Germline V lookup: CDR1 MNHEY, CDR2 SVGAGI. The CDR3 is CASSYEAGAYEQYF. The CDR3 nucleotides read TGTGCCAGCAGTTACGAAGCAGGGGCCTACGAGCAGTACTTC.

The chain joins TRBV2 to TRBJ1-4, with 8 bases lining up with TRBD1. Per germline, CDR1 SNHLY and CDR2 FYNNEI. The junction had 6 bases not matched to a gene; V was cut back by 2 bases and J by 7 bases. This CDR3 has 15 residues. CDR3 nucleotide sequence: TGTGCCAGCAGTGAACAGGGGGCTGGGACTGAAAAACTGTTTTTT. This gives the protein CASSEQGAGTEKLFF.

The CDR3 sequence is CASSQGDQPQHF. The CDR3 bases are TGTGCCAGCAGCCAGGGGGATCAGCCCCAGCATTTT. The V gene is TRBV2, the J gene TRBJ1-5; TRBD1 agrees at 7 bases. CDR1 is SNHLY and CDR2 is FYNNEI in the germline V gene. This CDR3 contains 12 residues. With 6 bases clipped from V and 5 bases from J, the junction kept 1 base outside the gene matches. Looking up the rest from reference TRBV2 and TRBJ1-5 gives the full variable domain: EPEVTQTPSHQVTQMGQEVILRCVPISNHLYFYWYRQILGQKVEFLVSFYNNEISEKSEIFDDQFSVERPDGSNFTLKIRSTKLEDSAMYFCASSQGDQPQHFGDGTRLSIL.

This clone came up once. This rearrangement joins TRBV7-9 to TRBJ2-2; a weak D match, TRBD1 (6 bases). The V and J ends lost 2 bases and 3 bases respectively, with 10 bases between them. Germline V gene sequence: CDR1 SEHNR, CDR2 FQNEAQ (reference sequence). The CDR3 length is 15 residues. Here the CDR3 reads CASSLRTAYTGELFF. CDR3 DNA: TGTGCCAGCAGCTTACGGACAGCATACACCGGGGAGCTGTTTTTT.

The chain uses TRBV28 and TRBJ1-1, with D unclear. Germline V gene sequence: CDR1 MDHEN, CDR2 SYDVKM. CDR3 size: 14 residues. V lost 6 bases and J lost 3, with 14 bases in between. The CDR3 DNA reads TGTGCCAGCAGCCTCCCCATCACAGACACTGAAGCTTTCTTT. It encodes CASSLPITDTEAFF.

The chain links TRBV19 to TRBJ1-1; 9 bases match TRBD1. V shed 5 bases, J shed 0 bases, and the junction held 10 bases outside the gene matches. The CDR3 has 17 amino acids. Per the germline V gene, CDR1 is LNHDA and CDR2 is SQIVND (reference sequence). CDR3 nucleotides: TGTGCCAGTAGTCCCGGACAGGGGCAACAGATGAACACTGAAGCTTTCTTT. Translating it yields CASSPGQGQQMNTEAFF.

The chain links TRBV19 to TRBJ1-5; TRBD1 might be the D (6 bases). Trimming took off 1 base at V and 6 bases at J, with 13 bases between the two ends. Germline V gene lookup returns CDR1 LNHDA and CDR2 SQIVND (reference sequence). The CDR3 is 15 amino acids. DNA of the CDR3: TGTGCCAGTAGTATAGTCCGGGACACTACTCAGCCCCAGCATTTT. Amino acid sequence: CASSIVRDTTQPQHF.

This chain joins TRBV2 and TRBJ2-7; D is unresolved. Germline-derived CDR1 and CDR2 are SNHLY and FYNNEI. The V and J ends lost 4 bases and 0 bases respectively, with 4 bases between them. The CDR3 spans 12 residues. CDR3: CASSVSSYEQYF. For the CDR3, the DNA is TGTGCCAGCAGTGTCAGCTCCTACGAGCAGTACTTC.

This clone was seen just once. The chain has TRBV11-2 and TRBJ1-3; no clear D gene. The V gene lost 5 bases and the J gene lost 0 bases, with 11 bases spanning the gap. The CDR3 loop spans 15 amino acids. CDR1 and CDR2 (germline): SGHAT, FQNNGV. CDR3 sequence (DNA): TGTGCCAGCAGCGTGTCCCCCGTCTCTGGAAACACCATATATTTT. Protein product: CASSVSPVSGNTIYF. The full variable domain, with the rest looked up from reference TRBV11-2 and TRBJ1-3, is EAGVAQSPRYKIIEKRQSVAFWCNPISGHATLYWYQQILGQGPKLLIQFQNNGVVDDSQLPKDRFSAERLKGVDSTLKIQPAKLEDSAVYLCASSVSPVSGNTIYFGEGSWLTVV.

This chain joins TRBV10-3 and TRBJ1-1, with TRBD1 identical over 9 bases. The trim removed 6 bases at V and 1 base at J, leaving 12 bases unmatched. Germline-derived CDR1 and CDR2 are ENHRY and SYGVKD. The CDR3 is 17 amino acids. CDR3 DNA sequence: TGTGCCATCAGCCTACCCGAGATACAGGGGGCGAACACTGAAGCTTTCTTT. It is translated as CAISLPEIQGANTEAFF.

The rearrangement links TRBV7-9 to TRBJ1-1, with 7 nucleotides matching TRBD1. The germline gives CDR1 SEHNR, CDR2 FQNEAQ (reference sequence). The length of the CDR3 is 15 residues. Trimming removed 2 bases from V and 0 bases from J; junction bases left unmatched: 3. The CDR3 DNA follows: TGTGCCAGCAGCTTACGGGACAGCCTGAACACTGAAGCTTTCTTT. Translation gives CASSLRDSLNTEAFF.

V gene TRBV5-1 combines with J gene TRBJ2-7, with D tentatively TRBD2 (6 bases). This CDR3 is built from 14 residues. V lost 4 bases and J 2 bases, leaving 13 bases between the germline ends. The germline gives CDR1 SGHRS, CDR2 YFSETQ. The CDR3 coding sequence is TGCGCCAGCAGCCCGTGGGACTTCCCCTACGAGCAGTACTTC. Encoded protein: CASSPWDFPYEQYF.

V is TRBV19 and J is TRBJ2-7; maybe TRBD2 (6 bases). Trimming removed 1 base from V and 2 bases from J, with 9 bases in between. This CDR3 spans 14 amino acids. Looked up from germline, CDR1 is LNHDA and CDR2 is SQIVND (reference sequence). For the CDR3, the DNA is TGTGCCAGTAGTATAGGTAGCGGTACCTACGAGCAGTACTTC. Its protein product is CASSIGSGTYEQYF.

DNA of the CDR3: TGCGCCAGCAGCGAGGCAGGGGGCTTTGGCTACACCTTC. Translated, it gives CASSEAGGFGYTF. The gene calls are TRBV5-1 and TRBJ1-2; 8 nucleotides line up with TRBD1. The trim removed 4 bases at V and 7 bases at J, leaving 6 bases unmatched. Looked up from germline, CDR1 is SGHRS and CDR2 is YFSETQ. The CDR3 is 13 amino acids.

This chain connects TRBV18 to TRBJ1-2; a weak D match, TRBD1 (6 bases). Between the trimmed V and J ends, which lost 2 bases and 4 bases, there was a span of 20 bases. The CDR3 extends over 17 amino acids. The germline V gene encodes CDR1 KGHSH and CDR2 LQKENI. The CDR3 reads CASSPSFQGTYIYGYTF. For the CDR3, the DNA is TGTGCCAGCTCACCAAGTTTCCAGGGGACATATATCTATGGCTACACCTTC.

V gene TRBV18 combines with J gene TRBJ2-5, with 8 bases lining up with TRBD1. Germline V gene data show CDR1 as KGHSH and CDR2 as LQKENI. The CDR3 is 16 residues long. The trim removed 0 bases at V and 4 bases at J, leaving 7 bases unmatched. In DNA, the CDR3 is TGTGCCAGCTCACCACCGGGACAGGTCTCCGGAGAGACCCAGTACTTC. As protein: CASSPPGQVSGETQYF.

V gene TRBV6-1 combines with J gene TRBJ1-2, with D uncertain. This CDR3 spans 14 amino acids. Trimming removed 0 bases at V and 0 bases at J, with 5 bases between. Germline loops: CDR1 MNHNS, CDR2 SASEGT. The CDR3 DNA sequence: TGTGCCAGCAGTGAAGCGGGCGCTAACTATGGCTACACCTTC. It codes for CASSEAGANYGYTF.

The chain combines TRBV10-3 with TRBJ1-2, with 7 bases aligning to TRBD1. The CDR3 loop spans 18 amino acids. J gave up 4 bases and V 0 bases, and 14 bases lay outside the gene matches. Germline CDR1 is ENHRY and CDR2 is SYGVKD. CDR3 region: CAISESGKTGTRAYGYTF. CDR3 coding DNA: TGTGCCATCAGTGAGTCCGGGAAGACAGGGACACGGGCCTATGGCTACACCTTC.

As regards this clone: The same CDR3 arises from other DNA sequences in this sample as well. V and J are TRBV19 and TRBJ2-7, with 8 bases matching TRBD2. The CDR3 consists of 14 residues. In germline, CDR1 is LNHDA, CDR2 SQIVND (reference sequence). V dropped 5 bases and J dropped 2; count of bases not matched to a gene: 5. The CDR3, as DNA: TGTGCCAGTAGTTCCCTAGCGGGCGCCTACGAGCAGTACTTC. Amino acids: CASSSLAGAYEQYF.

The chain has TRBV6-6 and TRBJ1-4, with 10 bases aligning to TRBD1. Germline V gives CDR1 MNHNY, CDR2 SVGAGI (reference sequence). V shed 2 bases and J 8 bases; nucleotides not matched to a gene: 5. This CDR3 is 15 amino acids long. Here the CDR3 DNA reads TGTGCCAGCAGTTACCCGACAGGGGGCAACGAAAAACTGTTTTTT. The encoded protein is CASSYPTGGNEKLFF.

The J gene is TRBJ1-2, the V gene TRBV9; D perhaps matches TRBD1 (6 bases). The germline V gene encodes CDR1 SGDLS and CDR2 YYNGEE. V was clipped by 5 bases and J by 8 bases, with 16 bases between them. The CDR3 is 13 amino acids. CDR3 amino acids: CASSDYGGSGYTF. CDR3 sequence (DNA): TGTGCCAGCAGTGATTATGGGGGCAGCGGCTACACCTTC. The full variable domain, its missing parts supplied by reference TRBV9 and TRBJ1-2, is DSGVTQTPKHLITATGQRVTLRCSPRSGDLSVYWYQQSLDQGLQFLIQYYNGEERAKGNILERFSAQQFPDLHSELNLSSLELGDSALYFCASSDYGGSGYTFGSGTRLTVV.

The chain couples TRBV11-3 to TRBJ2-4; 10 bases line up with TRBD1. Losses at the gene ends were 1 base for V and 5 bases for J; bases not matched to a gene: 2. The CDR3 is made up of 15 amino acids. Per germline, CDR1 SGHNT and CDR2 YENEEA. CDR3 nucleotide sequence: TGTGCCAGCAGCTTAGGAGGGACAGGGGAAAACATTCAGTACTTC. This gives the protein CASSLGGTGENIQYF. Variable domain in full (rest from reference TRBV11-3 and TRBJ2-4): EAGVVQSPRYKIIEKKQPVAFWCNPISGHNTLYWYLQNLGQGPELLIRYENEEAVDDSQLPKDRFSAERLKGVDSTLKIQPAELGDSAVYLCASSLGGTGENIQYFGAGTRLSVL.